This note documents a single T cell receptor beta chain sequence. Seattle-derived patients entered the study during active infection and were followed longitudinally. These data belong to a study of blood T cell repertoires in COVID-19. Whole-study context: The study drew acute and convalescent COVID-19 samples from the United States, Italy and Spain. Nucleic acid was either cDNA or gDNA, and it came from T cells, B-cell-depleted T cells, or PBMCs.

The assay was immunoSEQ multiplex PCR, and TCRdb's table has in-frame clones only and misses some. Seen here are fewer than 200,000 clones, around 84% observed once, and the top ten hold roughly 8.3%. V lost 1 base and J 0 bases, leaving 9 bases between the germline ends. Germline assignment: CDR1 SEHNR and CDR2 FQNEAQ (reference sequence). This CDR3 comprises 15 residues. The specimen sequenced was peripheral blood. The chain uses TRBV7-9 and TRBJ1-2; D perhaps matches TRBD1 (5 bases). The sequence was obtained from a woman aged 55-75 years with COVID-19, enrolled during active disease. CDR3 in DNA: TGTGCCAGCAGCTTAGGCCCAGGGACTAACTATGGCTACACCTTC. Its translation: CASSLGPGTNYGYTF.